The present entry profiles one T cell receptor (beta chain) with its context. The entry originates in a study of blood T cell repertoires in COVID-19. Study summary: Italy, Spain and the United States were the sources of the convalescent and acute COVID-19 samples. PBMCs, B-cell-depleted T cells, or T cells provided the cDNA or gDNA that made up the material.

There are 12 residues in the CDR3. Germline CDR1 and CDR2: GTSNPN and SVGIG (reference sequence). The germline V and J ends were trimmed by 5 bases and 4 bases, with 12 bases remaining between them. In the study's own analysis: Amplification of reference gene primers was used by the study to estimate nucleated cell counts. Here immunoSEQ multiplex PCR was the method, and the copy in TCRdb shows in-frame clones only, minus some. The D gene and trimming were derived from the DNA, and the V and J assignments and clone size from that table. The sample consists of roughly 180,000 clones, approximately 88% of them appearing once.

J is TRBJ2-7 and V is TRBV30; D is ambiguous. The origin of this receptor is a woman aged 25-40 years with acute or convalescent COVID-19. The sample consisted of peripheral blood. The CDR3 reads CAWLTDGYEQYF. The CDR3 DNA sequence: TGTGCCTGGCTTACTGACGGGTACGAGCAGTACTTC.